This T cell receptor beta chain is from a study of PD-1 blockade in classical Hodgkin lymphoma. Points from the study as a whole: TCR diversity at baseline was reported to be reduced in newly diagnosed patients relative to healthy donors.

Stated time point: cycle 4 day 1 (C4D1), after more than 5 weeks of nivolumab. Every patient relapsed after autologous stem cell transplantation, and brentuximab vedotin exposure varied. As regards this clone: What it binds is not known.

The CDR3 spans 18 residues. With 4 bases clipped from V and 0 bases from J, the junction kept 12 bases outside the gene matches. Germline V gives CDR1 SGHRS, CDR2 YFSETQ. Method: immunoSEQ multiplex PCR; TCRdb's copy keeps in-frame clones and lacks some. The profile covers roughly 100,000 clones, with around 78% appearing a single time and about 9.4% taken by the ten largest. The chain combines TRBV5-1 with TRBJ2-1; 8 bases map to TRBD1. The starting material was peripheral blood mononuclear cells (PBMCs), obtained before the fourth cycle of nivolumab. This TCR was recovered from a human donor with classical Hodgkin lymphoma. CDR3: CASSPGAGGLSSYNEQFF. In DNA form, the CDR3 reads TGCGCCAGCAGCCCGGGGGCAGGGGGCCTCAGCTCCTACAATGAGCAGTTCTTC.